One and the same sample provided the 13 T cell receptor beta chains below, sequenced in a study of blood T cell repertoires in COVID-19 (TCRdb year 2020). Receptors were amplified or captured by the immunoSEQ multiplex PCR assay. TCRdb stores this immuneACCESS table with in-frame sequences only. Part of the clones is absent; in the studies checked, under half of the shortfall reflects unresolved V genes, and no reason is known for the rest. The sample has 300,000 to 450,000 clones on record, less than 85% of them singletons. The ten biggest clones cover roughly 3.6% of the sample. Sequenced sample: peripheral blood. The receptors come from a woman between 18 and 30 years old with acute or convalescent COVID-19.

The gene calls are TRBV7-3 and TRBJ2-1, with D possibly matching TRBD2 (5 bases). Germline V gene lookup returns CDR1 SGHTA and CDR2 FQGTGA. The CDR3 is 16 residues long. V lost 4 bases to trimming and J lost 1 base, with 14 bases between them. In DNA form, the CDR3 reads TGTGCCAGCAGCTCGACGGGTGGAGGATCCTACAATGAGCAGTTCTTC. Its protein product is CASSSTGGGSYNEQFF.

This clone was seen more than once but under ten times. This rearrangement joins TRBV5-4 to TRBJ1-2; unclear D gene. The germline V gene encodes CDR1 SGHNT and CDR2 YYREEE (reference sequence). Trimming removed 3 bases at V and 7 bases at J, with 25 bases between. CDR3 size: 17 residues. For the CDR3, the DNA is TGTGCCAGCAGCTCAGAGCGACCCATTGAAGGCCCTCGTGGCTACACCTTC. Protein: CASSSERPIEGPRGYTF.

The chain couples TRBV28 to TRBJ2-7; perhaps TRBD1 as D (5 bases). CDR3 size: 12 residues. Trimming shortened V by 6 bases and J by 6 bases, and 12 bases separated the two germline ends. From germline, CDR1 is MDHEN and CDR2 SYDVKM. The DNA of the CDR3 is TGTGCCAGCAGCTCCAGGGTTCCCGAGCAGTACTTC. This sequence encodes CASSSRVPEQYF. The whole variable domain, filled in from reference TRBV28 and TRBJ2-7, reads DVKVTQSSRYLVKRTGEKVFLECVQDMDHENMFWYRQDPGLGLRLIYFSYDVKMKEKGDIPEGYSVSREKKERFSLILESASTNQTSMYLCASSSRVPEQYFGPGTRLTVT.

The chain's CDR3 is CASSYSGRGVAGYTF. CDR3 sequence (DNA): TGTGCCAGCAGTTACTCAGGCAGGGGAGTCGCTGGCTACACCTTC. V and J are TRBV6-5 and TRBJ1-2, with D maybe TRBD1 (6 bases). From germline, CDR1 is MNHEY and CDR2 SVGAGI. The V end was cut by 0 bases, the J end by 7 bases, with 15 bases between. The CDR3 covers 15 residues.

V is TRBV4-2 and J is TRBJ2-3, with no clear D. CDR3 size: 12 residues. Germline lookup yields CDR1 LGHNA and CDR2 YNFKEQ. V was clipped by 4 bases and J by 3 bases, with 5 bases between them. The CDR3 loop reads CASSPMTDTQYF. The CDR3 DNA reads TGTGCCAGCAGCCCCATGACAGATACGCAGTATTTT.

The chain joins TRBV5-5 to TRBJ1-1; D might be TRBD1 (6 bases). V was trimmed by 3 bases and J by 4 bases, leaving 13 bases between them. CDR3 length: 14 residues. Per the germline V gene, CDR1 is SGHKS and CDR2 is YYEKEE (reference sequence). CDR3 amino acids: CASSYLTGSTEAFF. CDR3 coding DNA: TGTGCCAGCAGCTACTTAACAGGGTCCACTGAAGCTTTCTTT. The variable domain in full, with the rest retrieved from reference TRBV5-5 and TRBJ1-1, is DAGVTQSPTHLIKTRGQQVTLRCSPISGHKSVSWYQQVLGQGPQFIFQYYEKEERGRGNFPDRFSARQFPNYSSELNVNALLLGDSALYLCASSYLTGSTEAFFGQGTRLTVV.

In its sample, this clone was seen once. The V call is TRBV10-3, the J call TRBJ2-4; 10 bases agree with TRBD2. The CDR3 is 18 amino acids. Germline V CDR1 and CDR2: ENHRY, SYGVKD. The V segment lost 6 bases and the J segment 1 base; nucleotides outside the gene matches: 12. CDR3 loop: CAISPGTSALVAKNIQYF. The CDR3 nucleotides read TGTGCCATCAGCCCCGGGACTAGCGCCCTCGTGGCCAAAAACATTCAGTACTTC.

V and J are TRBV19 and TRBJ1-1, with 11 bases identical to TRBD1. The ends lost 3 bases at V and 6 bases at J; junction bases unmatched: 6. CDR3 length: 15 residues. Germline loops: CDR1 LNHDA, CDR2 SQIVND (reference sequence). CDR3 in amino acids: CASSIRTGGNAEAFF. DNA of the CDR3: TGTGCCAGTAGTATTCGGACAGGGGGCAATGCTGAAGCTTTCTTT.

This rearrangement joins TRBV14 to TRBJ1-3, with D unclear. The ends were cut back, 4 bases at V and 3 bases at J, with 7 bases in the middle. Germline V lookup: CDR1 SGHDN, CDR2 FVKESK. This CDR3 is built from 13 residues. Here the CDR3 DNA reads TGTGCCAGCAGCCTAGCGGGTGGAAACACCATATATTTT. This gives the protein CASSLAGGNTIYF.

The chain recombines TRBV2 with TRBJ2-6, with 9 bases matching TRBD1. J gave up 2 bases and V 8 bases, and 1 base lay outside the gene matches. Germline CDR1 reads SNHLY; CDR2 reads FYNNEI. CDR3 length: 14 residues. The CDR3 DNA reads TGTGCCAGCGGGGACAGGGCTGGGGCCAACGTCCTGACTTTC. This encodes CASGDRAGANVLTF.

The chain employs TRBV6-4 and TRBJ1-1; TRBD1 agrees at 8 bases. V trimming: 7 bases; J trimming: 5 bases; junction bases outside the gene matches: 9. The germline CDR1 and CDR2 sequences are MRHNA and SNTAGT. The CDR3 has 14 amino acids. CDR3 residues: CASTPDRGSTEAFF. The CDR3 DNA sequence: TGTGCCAGCACTCCCGACAGGGGAAGTACTGAAGCTTTCTTT.

This rearrangement joins TRBV18 to TRBJ2-3; D uncertain. V was cut by 1 base and J by 4 bases, with 15 bases left in between. The CDR3 is 16 amino acids. Germline assignment: CDR1 KGHSH and CDR2 LQKENI. In nucleotides, the CDR3 is TGTGCCAGCTCACCACTCCCCTCCCAAGGAGCAGATACGCAGTATTTT. Residues: CASSPLPSQGADTQYF.

This chain links TRBV11-2 with TRBJ2-7; 16 bases are shared with TRBD2. V shed 5 bases and J 5 bases; nucleotides not matched to a gene: 6. Germline lookup yields CDR1 SGHAT and CDR2 FQNNGV. The CDR3 is made up of 16 amino acids. CDR3 bases: TGTGCCAGCAGCCAGGGACTAGCGGGAGGGCTTCACGAGCAGTACTTC. Its protein is CASSQGLAGGLHEQYF.